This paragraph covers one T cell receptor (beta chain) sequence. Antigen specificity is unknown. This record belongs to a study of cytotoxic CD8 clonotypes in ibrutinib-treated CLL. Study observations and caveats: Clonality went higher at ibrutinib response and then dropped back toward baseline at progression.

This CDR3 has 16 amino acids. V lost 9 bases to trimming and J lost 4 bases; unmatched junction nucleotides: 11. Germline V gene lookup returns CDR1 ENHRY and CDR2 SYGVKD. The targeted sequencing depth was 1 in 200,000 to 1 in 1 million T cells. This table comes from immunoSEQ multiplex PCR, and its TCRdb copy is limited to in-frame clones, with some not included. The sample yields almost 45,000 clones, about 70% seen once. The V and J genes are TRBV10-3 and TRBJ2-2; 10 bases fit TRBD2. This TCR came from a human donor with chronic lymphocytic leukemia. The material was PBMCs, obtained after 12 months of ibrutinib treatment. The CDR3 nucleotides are TGTGCCATAGGGGCTAGCGGGAGCCAAGGCACCGGGGAGCTGTTTTTT. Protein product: CAIGASGSQGTGELFF.